The 2 T cell receptor beta chains listed next were all sequenced from one sample in a study of blood T cell repertoires in COVID-19. This table comes from immunoSEQ multiplex PCR, and its TCRdb copy is limited to in-frame clones, with some not included. Here the sample spans 150,000 or so clones, 85% to 90% being singletons. Sequenced input: peripheral blood. The receptors stem from a man between 18 and 35 years old with COVID-19, enrolled during active disease.

J is TRBJ2-7 and V is TRBV28; no clear D gene. V dropped 8 bases and J dropped 4 bases, with 15 bases sitting between them. This CDR3 is 13 amino acids long. Germline lookup yields CDR1 MDHEN and CDR2 SYDVKM. CDR3 bases: TGTGCCAGCGGATTGTCCGGAGCATACGAGCAGTACTTC. Amino acid sequence: CASGLSGAYEQYF. The variable domain in full, with the rest retrieved from reference TRBV28 and TRBJ2-7, is DVKVTQSSRYLVKRTGEKVFLECVQDMDHENMFWYRQDPGLGLRLIYFSYDVKMKEKGDIPEGYSVSREKKERFSLILESASTNQTSMYLCASGLSGAYEQYFGPGTRLTVT.

With regard to this clone: The junction and the germline gene differ at one end; a read error may be behind it. The V call is TRBV30, the J call TRBJ1-4, with TRBD1 identical over 9 bases. Germline-derived CDR1 and CDR2 are GTSNPN and SVGIG (reference sequence). The CDR3 consists of 14 residues. For the CDR3, the DNA is TGTGCCTGGAATACACAGGGGGCGGATGAAAAACTGCTTTTT. It is translated as CAWNTQGADEKLLF. Variable domain in full (rest from reference TRBV30 and TRBJ1-4): SQTIHQWPATLVQPVGSPLSLECTVEGTSNPNLYWYRQAAGRGLQLLFYSVGIGQISSEVPQNLSASRPQDRQFILSSKKLLLSDSGFYLCAWNTQGADEKLLFGSGTQLSVL.